Each of the 27 T cell receptor beta chains below was sequenced from the same sample in a study of blood T cell repertoires in COVID-19. Data came from immunoSEQ multiplex PCR; TCRdb stores just in-frame clones and leaves some out. The data contain some 40,000 clones, around nine tenths of them singletons. Specimen: peripheral blood. All receptors come from an older man with acute or convalescent COVID-19.

The chain employs TRBV5-1 and TRBJ2-1; 10 bases map to TRBD1. V shed 4 bases, J shed 8 bases, and the junction held 6 bases outside the gene matches. The germline gives CDR1 SGHRS, CDR2 YFSETQ. The CDR3 length is 14 residues. The CDR3 sequence is CASSRGQGMDEQFF. CDR3 DNA sequence: TGCGCCAGCAGCCGGGGACAGGGGATGGATGAGCAGTTCTTC.

This sequence joins TRBV27 and TRBJ2-7; no clear D gene. Germline V CDR1 and CDR2: MNHEY, SMNVEV (reference sequence). V dropped 5 bases and J dropped 4 bases, with 6 bases sitting between them. This CDR3 is 11 amino acids long. The CDR3, as DNA: TGTGCCAGCAGTCTCCCGTACGAGCAGTACTTC. It is translated as CASSLPYEQYF.

This rearrangement joins TRBV27 to TRBJ1-1; D may be TRBD1 (6 bases). With 5 bases removed from V and 5 bases from J, the gap between germline ends came to 18 bases. This CDR3 spans 15 amino acids. Germline CDR1 reads MNHEY; CDR2 reads SMNVEV (reference sequence). The CDR3 protein is CASSRAGAPRTEAFF. The CDR3 nucleotides are TGTGCCAGCAGTAGAGCAGGGGCCCCAAGGACTGAAGCTTTCTTT.

The gene calls are TRBV6-5 and TRBJ2-3; D is perhaps TRBD1 (6 bases). Trimming took off 5 bases at V and 6 bases at J, with 6 bases between the two ends. Germline V gene data show CDR1 as MNHEY and CDR2 as SVGAGI. The CDR3 sequence is 11 residues long. The CDR3 DNA reads as TGTGCCAGCAGTAGGGGGGATACGCAGTATTTT. It encodes CASSRGDTQYF.

This chain connects TRBV19 to TRBJ2-3; D is ambiguous. V was trimmed by 10 bases and J by 0 bases, leaving 14 bases between them. There are 14 residues in the CDR3. The germline CDR1 and CDR2 sequences are LNHDA and SQIVND (reference sequence). The CDR3 region is CATKRYTSTDTQYF. CDR3 DNA sequence: TGTGCCACCAAGCGATACACTAGCACAGATACGCAGTATTTT.

This sequence joins TRBV7-8 and TRBJ2-2; TRBD2 is a possible D gene (6 bases). The CDR3 is 14 residues long. Deletions cut 4 bases from V and 4 bases from J, with 10 bases between. Looked up from germline, CDR1 is SGHVS and CDR2 is FQNEAQ. The CDR3 region has the DNA TGTGCCAGCAGCTCCAGCGGGCGCACCGGGGAGCTGTTTTTT. Residues: CASSSSGRTGELFF.

This rearrangement joins TRBV29-1 to TRBJ1-2; 9 bases are shared with TRBD1. Germline loops: CDR1 SQVTM, CDR2 ANQGSEA. V was pared by 3 bases and J by 4 bases, with 3 bases of the junction left unmatched. The CDR3 totals 13 residues. This chain's CDR3 is CSVDPTGGYGYTF. CDR3 in DNA: TGCAGCGTTGACCCGACAGGGGGCTATGGCTACACCTTC.

V is TRBV29-1 and J is TRBJ2-7; D is undetermined. This CDR3 spans 13 amino acids. The V and J ends lost 1 base and 2 bases respectively, with 9 bases between them. The germline V gene encodes CDR1 SQVTM and CDR2 ANQGSEA. CDR3 loop: CSVEVGGTYEQYF. The CDR3 DNA is TGCAGCGTTGAAGTAGGCGGCACCTACGAGCAGTACTTC.

This clone was picked up one time. The V call is TRBV20-1, the J call TRBJ2-3, with 8 nucleotides matching TRBD2. The CDR3 spans 16 residues. CDR1 DFQATT and CDR2 SNEGSKA come from the germline V gene (reference sequence). Unmatched junction bases numbered 11, after V lost 3 bases and J lost 3 bases. The CDR3 protein is CSASQASGRRTDTQYF. CDR3 DNA sequence: TGCAGTGCTAGTCAGGCAAGCGGGAGACGTACAGATACGCAGTATTTT.

The V and J genes are TRBV2 and TRBJ1-5, with unresolved D. The CDR3 covers 13 residues. Per the germline V gene, CDR1 is SNHLY and CDR2 is FYNNEI. Between the trimmed V and J ends, which lost 7 bases and 4 bases, there was a span of 11 bases. The CDR3: CASNGSPNQPQHF. CDR3 bases: TGTGCCAGCAATGGGAGCCCAAATCAGCCCCAGCATTTT.

This sequence joins TRBV7-8 and TRBJ1-1; 7 positions agree with TRBD1. V lost 5 bases, J lost 6 bases, and 12 bases stayed unmatched. The CDR3 runs to 15 residues. Germline CDR1 SGHVS, CDR2 FQNEAQ. CDR3 sequence reads: CASSPAGRGSSEAFF. CDR3 in DNA: TGTGCCAGCAGCCCAGCGGGCAGGGGGTCGTCTGAAGCTTTCTTT.

The count of this clone is one. The genes are TRBV20-1 and TRBJ2-5; D is undetermined. V dropped 5 bases and J dropped 1 base, with 2 bases sitting between them. The germline V gene has CDR1 DFQATT and CDR2 SNEGSKA (reference sequence). There are 10 residues in the CDR3. This chain's CDR3 is CSALQETQYF. In DNA, the CDR3 is TGCAGTGCTCTCCAAGAGACCCAGTACTTC.

The chain joins TRBV19 to TRBJ2-3; TRBD2 agrees at 7 bases. The germline CDR1 and CDR2 sequences are LNHDA and SQIVND (reference sequence). J lost 3 bases, V lost 5 bases, and 11 bases had no gene match. CDR3 length equals 16 residues. This CDR3 is CASSGLLASSTDTQYF. The CDR3 DNA sequence: TGTGCCAGTAGTGGTTTACTAGCGAGTTCAACAGATACGCAGTATTTT.

This chain joins TRBV6-5 and TRBJ1-6; D gene uncertain. Germline values: CDR1 MNHEY, CDR2 SVGAGI. V lost 2 bases to trimming and J lost 7 bases, with 9 bases between them. The CDR3 is made up of 14 amino acids. CDR3 bases: TGTGCCAGCAGTTACATGGAGTTGAATTCACCCCTCCACTTT. As protein: CASSYMELNSPLHF.

Notes on this clone: At the DNA level, this CDR3 is encoded by other sequences in the same sample as well. The chain joins TRBV7-9 to TRBJ2-7; 11 bases map to TRBD1. The CDR3 runs 14 residues. CDR1 and CDR2 (germline): SEHNR, FQNEAQ (reference sequence). V was clipped by 4 bases and J by 4 bases; unmatched bases: 3. The CDR3, as DNA: TGTGCCAGCAGCTGGGGACAGGGGGGTTACGAGCAGTACTTC. The encoded protein is CASSWGQGGYEQYF. Filled out from reference TRBV7-9 and TRBJ2-7, the complete variable domain reads DTGVSQNPRHKITKRGQNVTFRCDPISEHNRLYWYRQTLGQGPEFLTYFQNEAQLEKSRLLSDRFSAERPKGSFSTLEIQRTEQGDSAMYLCASSWGQGGYEQYFGPGTRLTVT.

The rearrangement links TRBV28 to TRBJ1-2; maybe TRBD1 (6 bases). Trimming removed 6 bases from V and 1 base from J, with 12 bases in between. CDR3 length: 14 residues. Germline CDR1 reads MDHEN; CDR2 reads SYDVKM. The CDR3 nucleotides are TGTGCCAGCAGCCGGACAGTTTTTAACTATGGCTACACCTTC. It yields the protein CASSRTVFNYGYTF.

Comments on this clone: One end of the junction does not line up with germline, which may come from a read error. This sequence joins TRBV4-2 and TRBJ2-3, with 7 nucleotides matching TRBD2. The CDR3 is 15 amino acids. Germline CDR1 is LGHNA and CDR2 is YNFKEQ. CDR3 DNA: TGTGCCAGCGGAAACATAGGGGAGGGCACAGATGCGCAGTATTTT. Translation: CASGNIGEGTDAQYF.

The V call is TRBV3-1 (or the pseudogene TRBV3-2), the J call TRBJ1-2; D is ambiguous. This CDR3 comprises 15 residues. The V gene's germline CDR1 is LGHDT and CDR2 YNNKEL (reference sequence). Trimming shortened V by 0 bases and J by 3 bases, and 11 bases separated the two germline ends. In nucleotides, the CDR3 is TGTGCCAGCAGCCAAGATCTGTCGGTGGACTATGGCTACACCTTC. It is translated as CASSQDLSVDYGYTF.

The rearrangement uses TRBV19 and TRBJ2-1; 10 bases agree with TRBD2. Germline CDR1 reads LNHDA; CDR2 reads SQIVND (reference sequence). V was clipped by 7 bases and J by 8 bases; unmatched bases: 11. The CDR3 covers 15 residues. Written as DNA, the CDR3 is TGTGCCAGTACCCCGGGACTAGCGCCGTGGGATGAGCAGTTCTTC. It specifies CASTPGLAPWDEQFF.

V gene TRBV24-1 combines with J gene TRBJ2-3; D perhaps matches TRBD1 (6 bases). CDR3 length: 11 amino acids. With 9 bases removed from V and 4 bases from J, the gap between germline ends came to 7 bases. Germline V gene sequence: CDR1 KGHDR, CDR2 SFDVKD. The CDR3 DNA reads as TGTGCCACCGGGGGCGCAGATACGCAGTATTTT. This sequence encodes CATGGADTQYF.

This chain links TRBV2 with TRBJ2-7; D remains unclear. The CDR3 consists of 14 residues. Trimming cost V 0 bases and J 5 bases, with 11 bases left between them. Per the germline V gene, CDR1 is SNHLY and CDR2 is FYNNEI. The CDR3 DNA follows: TGTGCCAGCAGTGAAGCGGAGTTAACCAACGAGCAGTACTTC. This gives the protein CASSEAELTNEQYF.

V and J are TRBV5-1 and TRBJ2-2; TRBD1 agrees at 9 bases. Per germline, CDR1 SGHRS and CDR2 YFSETQ. V trimming: 0 bases; J trimming: 7 bases; junction bases outside the gene matches: 7. The CDR3 extends over 16 amino acids. In nucleotides, the CDR3 is TGCGCCAGCAGCTTGGCCCCGGGACAGGGTTACGGGGAGCTGTTTTTT. The encoded protein is CASSLAPGQGYGELFF.

This clone occurred a few times. This chain uses TRBV11-2 with TRBJ1-1, with no clear D. In germline, CDR1 is SGHAT, CDR2 FQNNGV. CDR3 length: 14 amino acids. Between the trimmed V and J ends, which lost 5 bases and 8 bases, there was a span of 18 bases. The DNA of the CDR3 is TGTGCCAGCAGCCCTCACGAGGGTGCACCAGAAGCTTTCTTT. Its protein product is CASSPHEGAPEAFF.

The rearrangement links TRBV15 to TRBJ1-5; no definite D call. V was clipped by 4 bases and J by 1 base, with 8 bases between them. The CDR3 spans 14 residues. Germline CDR1 and CDR2: LNHNV and YYDKDF (reference sequence). CDR3 DNA: TGTGCCACCAGCATAGAACTAAGCAATCAGCCCCAGCATTTT. Residues: CATSIELSNQPQHF.

V and J are TRBV6-6 and TRBJ2-2; 10 bases fit TRBD2. Unmatched junction bases numbered 7, after V lost 4 bases and J lost 5 bases. In germline, CDR1 is MNHNY, CDR2 SVGAGI (reference sequence). The CDR3 consists of 16 residues. CDR3 nucleotides: TGTGCCAGCAGTTCCCTTGGTAGCGGGGGGACCGGGGAGCTGTTTTTT. This codes for CASSSLGSGGTGELFF.

The rearrangement joins TRBV7-9 to TRBJ1-1; D not resolved. CDR1 SEHNR and CDR2 FQNEAQ come from the germline V gene (reference sequence). This CDR3 has 14 residues. The V and J ends lost 1 base and 5 bases respectively, with 11 bases between them. The CDR3: CASSLDRGGTEAFF. CDR3 nucleotides: TGTGCCAGCAGCTTAGATCGGGGAGGGACTGAAGCTTTCTTT.

This chain connects TRBV25-1 to TRBJ1-6; maybe TRBD1 (6 bases). V lost 2 bases and J 0 bases, leaving 14 bases between the germline ends. Germline CDR1 is MGHDK and CDR2 is SYGVNS. This CDR3 is built from 18 residues. CDR3 amino acids: CASSENGGFSSYNSPLHF. CDR3 DNA sequence: TGTGCCAGCAGTGAAAATGGGGGCTTTAGCTCCTATAATTCACCCCTCCACTTT.